Below, 11 T cell receptor beta chains from the same sample are listed, as sequenced in a study of brain T cells in children with intractable seizures. Time point noted: blood from clinic visit 5 months post-surgery; TSC patient then seizure free. TCRdb keeps only in-frame clones here, not all; method: immunoSEQ multiplex PCR. The data contain under 400,000 clones, roughly 92% of them singletons. Here the sequenced sample was peripheral blood, taken approximately 5 months after surgery. Receptors originate from a boy in the first two years of life with tuberous sclerosis and intractable seizures.

The chain has TRBV24-1 and TRBJ2-1; D gene ambiguous. V dropped 5 bases and J dropped 2 bases, with 15 bases sitting between them. Per germline, CDR1 KGHDR and CDR2 SFDVKD. This CDR3 comprises 16 residues. Here the CDR3 DNA reads TGTGCCACCAGTGTGGGTAGCTCTACCCCCTACAATGAGCAGTTCTTC. Its protein product is CATSVGSSTPYNEQFF.

The chain employs TRBV30 and TRBJ2-2; 9 nucleotides agree with TRBD2. The CDR3 spans 15 residues. The V gene end was trimmed by 2 bases and the J gene end by 5 bases; junction bases not matched to a gene: 6. CDR1 GTSNPN and CDR2 SVGIG come from the germline V gene (reference sequence). The CDR3 bases are TGTGCCTGGAGTTCAACTAGCGGGTGGACCGGGGAGCTGTTTTTT. Residues: CAWSSTSGWTGELFF.

This clone was picked up one time. The chain carries TRBV27 and TRBJ2-1; D not resolved. This CDR3 spans 14 amino acids. V lost 3 bases, J lost 7 bases, and 13 bases lay in between. Germline CDR1 is MNHEY and CDR2 is SMNVEV (reference sequence). CDR3 loop: CASSLVSFPNEQFF. As DNA, the CDR3 is TGTGCCAGCAGTTTGGTCTCTTTTCCTAATGAGCAGTTCTTC.

J is TRBJ1-5 and V is TRBV9; D call uncertain. CDR3 length: 16 residues. The germline CDR1 and CDR2 sequences are SGDLS and YYNGEE. Trimming removed 0 bases at V and 7 bases at J, with 17 bases between. The CDR3 here is CASSVAIGKERQPQHF. DNA of the CDR3: TGTGCCAGCAGCGTAGCTATAGGGAAAGAAAGGCAGCCCCAGCATTTT.

This clone was seen just once. CDR3 nucleotides: TGTGCCAGCAGTGAAGGGATAGGGGGCTCAGCTAACTATGGCTACACCTTC. Translated: CASSEGIGGSANYGYTF. The chain has TRBV6-1 and TRBJ1-2; 7 bases are a match to TRBD1. V dropped 1 base and J dropped 0; count of bases not matched to a gene: 8. The CDR3 contains 17 residues. Germline assignment: CDR1 MNHNS and CDR2 SASEGT.

The chain carries TRBV7-2 and TRBJ2-1, with 8 nucleotides matching TRBD2. The germline gives CDR1 SGHTA, CDR2 FQGNSA. The junction had 13 bases not matched to a gene; V was cut back by 0 bases and J by 9 bases. The CDR3 consists of 17 residues. The CDR3 sequence is CASSLAPGGRKKTEQFF. The DNA for the CDR3 is TGTGCCAGCAGCTTAGCGCCGGGCGGGAGGAAAAAAACTGAGCAGTTCTTC.

The CDR3 spells CASSESGRDIQYF. The DNA of the CDR3 is TGTGCCAGCAGTGAATCGGGGAGAGACATTCAGTACTTC. The chain has TRBV6-4 and TRBJ2-4; TRBD2 is a possible D gene (5 bases). V was trimmed by 3 bases and J by 8 bases, leaving 11 bases between them. Germline-derived CDR1 and CDR2 are MRHNA and SNTAGT. The CDR3 sequence is 13 residues long.

About this clone itself: Other DNA sequences from this sample encode an identical CDR3 as well. The chain carries TRBV19 and TRBJ2-7; 8 positions agree with TRBD1. Germline CDR1 is LNHDA and CDR2 is SQIVND (reference sequence). The CDR3 length is 14 residues. Trimming at V came to 5 bases and at J to 0 bases, leaving 3 bases not matched to a gene. Here the CDR3 reads CASSAGTGSYEQYF. In nucleotides, the CDR3 is TGTGCCAGTAGTGCAGGGACAGGCTCCTACGAGCAGTACTTC.

V usage is TRBV4-1 and J usage is TRBJ1-1; 9 nucleotides match TRBD1. Germline trimming cut 1 base from V and 2 bases from J; bases unmatched to any gene: 5. The CDR3 is 16 residues long. CDR1 and CDR2 (germline): MGHRA, YSYEKL. CDR3 in amino acids: CASSQVTGGPNTEAFF. The CDR3 nucleotides read TGCGCCAGCAGCCAAGTTACAGGGGGCCCTAACACTGAAGCTTTCTTT.

The rearrangement uses TRBV6-6 and TRBJ2-1, with 10 bases fitting TRBD2. This CDR3 has 14 residues. Germline V gene data show CDR1 as MNHNY and CDR2 as SVGAGI (reference sequence). J gave up 6 bases and V 6 bases, and 5 bases lay outside the gene matches. CDR3 region: CASSGGLAINEQFF. DNA of the CDR3: TGTGCCAGCAGCGGGGGACTAGCGATCAATGAGCAGTTCTTC.

This rearrangement joins TRBV11-3 to TRBJ1-1; 8 nucleotides align to TRBD1. The CDR3 sequence is 15 residues long. The germline CDR1 and CDR2 sequences are SGHNT and YENEEA. V lost 4 bases and J lost 0; bases outside the gene matches: 4. Here the CDR3 reads CASSYGQGMNTEAFF. CDR3 DNA sequence: TGTGCCAGCAGCTACGGACAGGGAATGAACACTGAAGCTTTCTTT.